Below are 13 T cell receptor beta chains sequenced from a single sample in a study of T cell clonality in common variable immunodeficiency. Clones were sequenced by immunoSEQ multiplex PCR, and TCRdb holds only the in-frame ones, with some missing. The profile covers about 52,000 clones, none occurring a single time. The specimen was peripheral blood mononuclear cells. The receptors derive from a person between 18 and 75 years old in good health.

Ten or more counts support this clone. The read is 3 residues too short to cover the CDR3 end, so that end is filled in from the germline J gene. The V call is TRBV19, the J call TRBJ2-7, with 7 nucleotides matching TRBD1. V shed 3 bases and J 0 bases; nucleotides not matched to a gene: 5. The CDR3 consists of 15 residues. Germline lookup yields CDR1 LNHDA and CDR2 SQIVND (reference sequence). CDR3 DNA, as far as it was read: TGTGCCAGTAGTATGGTGGACAGGAGCTCCTACGAG. Its translation is CASSMVDRSSYE. The full CDR3 sequence reads CASSMVDRSSYEQYF.

To note about this clone: This could be a read error, since a much larger clone is one nucleotide away. The CDR3 goes on 3 residues after the read ends, and that part is filled in from the germline J gene. Within the sample, other DNA sequences also encode this same CDR3. V gene TRBV11-2 combines with J gene TRBJ2-5; D not certain. Germline lookup yields CDR1 SGHAT and CDR2 FQNNGV. The CDR3 contains 12 residues. Incomplete CDR3 DNA: TGTGCCAGCAGTTTAGATCTCGGGACC. Its protein is CASSLDLGT. The whole CDR3 protein is CASSLDLGTQYF.

This clone was detected ten times or more. The sequenced fragment ends 3 residues before the CDR3 boundary, so the rest is inferred from the germline J gene. The chain links TRBV5-1 to TRBJ1-4; tentative D call: TRBD1 (6 bases). V was clipped by 0 bases and J by 5 bases, with 20 bases between them. Germline lookup yields CDR1 SGHRS and CDR2 YFSETQ. The CDR3 is 18 residues long. Here the CDR3 reads CASSLAVQGSGGNEKLFF. The covered CDR3 bases are TGCGCCAGCAGCTTGGCCGTACAGGGAAGTGGAGGGAATGAAAAA.

This clone was seen ten or more times. The read falls 3 residues short of the CDR3 end, and the missing part is taken from the germline J gene. V gene TRBV20-1 combines with J gene TRBJ1-4, with D maybe TRBD1 (5 bases). Germline CDR1 and CDR2: DFQATT and SNEGSKA (reference sequence). V was shortened by 2 bases and J by 3 bases, with 13 bases between the two germline ends. The CDR3 totals 15 residues. This CDR3 reads CSARNYRQSNEKLFF. The DNA read from the CDR3 is TGCAGTGCTAGAAACTATCGACAGTCTAATGAAAAA.

This clone was counted ten times or more. Coverage ceases 3 residues before the CDR3 finishes, and the germline J gene fills in the end. The chain links TRBV18 to TRBJ1-1, with TRBD1 matching 9 bases. The CDR3 is 13 residues long. Germline V gene lookup returns CDR1 KGHSH and CDR2 LQKENI. Trimming took 5 bases from V and 7 from J; bases not matched to a gene: 5. The covered CDR3 bases are TGTGCCAGCTCAGCCGACAGGGGGTTTGAA. It codes for CASSADRGFE. The entire CDR3 reads CASSADRGFEAFF.

In its sample, this clone was seen many times. The read gets to within 3 residues of the CDR3 end, and the germline J gene fills in the rest. This rearrangement joins TRBV7-6 to TRBJ2-3; TRBD2 aligns across 7 bases. This CDR3 is 14 amino acids long. V lost 5 bases, J lost 2 bases, and 4 bases stayed unmatched. Germline V lookup: CDR1 SGHVS, CDR2 FNYEAQ. The part of the CDR3 DNA that was read is TGTGCCAGCAGCACAGCGGGGTCCACAGATACG. Translation: CASSTAGSTDT. The full CDR3 protein is CASSTAGSTDTQYF.

This clone was seen at least ten times. Read data end 3 residues before the CDR3 end; the end is taken from the germline J gene. V usage is TRBV6-2 or TRBV6-3 and J usage is TRBJ1-5; D is possibly TRBD1 (6 bases). Trimming shortened V by 3 bases and J by 0 bases, and 12 bases separated the two germline ends. CDR3 size: 16 residues. Germline V gene data show CDR1 as MNHEY and CDR2 as SVGEGT. The DNA read from the CDR3 is TGTGCCAGCAGTTATACAGGGACAACTAGCAATCAGCCC. Protein: CASSYTGTTSNQP. The full CDR3 protein reads CASSYTGTTSNQPQHF.

This clone was recorded at least ten times. Read sequence stops 3 residues before the CDR3 end, and the germline J gene provides the missing end. V and J are TRBV2 and TRBJ2-2; maybe TRBD1 (5 bases). Germline assignment: CDR1 SNHLY and CDR2 FYNNEI. Trimming took 4 bases from V and 8 from J, leaving 11 bases between them. The CDR3 runs to 13 residues. The CDR3 loop is CASSVGRAGELFF. The sequenced part of the CDR3 DNA is TGTGCCAGCAGTGTAGGCAGGGCGGGGGAG.

The sample holds many counts of this clone. The read halts 3 residues ahead of the CDR3 end, with the missing end drawn from the germline J gene. V and J are TRBV12-3 or TRBV12-4 and TRBJ2-5; 8 bases are a match to TRBD2. The CDR3 covers 15 residues. V dropped 6 bases and J dropped 2; count of bases not matched to a gene: 8. CDR3 in amino acids: CASRSAGGIQETQYF. Partial CDR3 DNA: TGTGCCAGCAGGTCGGCGGGGGGAATACAAGAGACC.

This clone showed up many times. CDR3 DNA, as far as it was read: TGCGCCAGCAAGCGGACTAGCCTATACAATGAG. Translating it yields CASKRTSLYNE. Given in full, the CDR3 is CASKRTSLYNEQFF. The chain uses TRBV5-1 and TRBJ2-1; 8 nucleotides match TRBD2. The read ends 3 residues early relative to the CDR3; the germline J gene fills the gap. CDR3 length equals 14 residues. Per the germline V gene, CDR1 is SGHRS and CDR2 is YFSETQ. Germline trimming cut 6 bases from V and 4 bases from J; bases unmatched to any gene: 6.

Concerning this clone itself: The read ends 3 residues early relative to the CDR3; the germline J gene fills the gap. The chain is built from TRBV5-1 and TRBJ2-3; TRBD1 matches at 11 bases. In germline, CDR1 is SGHRS, CDR2 YFSETQ. The CDR3 consists of 15 residues. The CDR3 loop reads CASSGGQGVSETQYF. Partial CDR3 DNA: TGCGCCAGCAGCGGGGGACAGGGGGTATCGGAGACG.

This clone occurred many times. The CDR3 goes on 3 residues after the read ends, and that part is filled in from the germline J gene. This chain uses TRBV19 with TRBJ2-5; D unclear. Per germline, CDR1 LNHDA and CDR2 SQIVND (reference sequence). The CDR3 has 13 residues. V was pared by 6 bases and J by 5 bases, with 13 bases between. CDR3 DNA, as far as it was read: TGTGCCAGTAGCCGACATGGATTGGAGACC. Its translation: CASSRHGLET. The CDR3, in full, reads CASSRHGLETQYF. Looking up the rest from reference TRBV19 and TRBJ2-5 gives the full variable domain: DGGITQSPKYLFRKEGQNVTLSCEQNLNHDAMYWYRQDPGQGLRLIYYSQIVNDFQKGDIAEGYSVSREKKESFPLTVTSAQKNPTAFYLCASSRHGLETQYFGPGTRLLVL.

In this sample, this clone turned up many times. Coverage ceases 3 residues before the CDR3 finishes, and the germline J gene fills in the end. The chain recombines TRBV20-1 with TRBJ1-3, with 9 bases fitting TRBD1. V shed 3 bases and J 1 base; nucleotides not matched to a gene: 4. In germline, CDR1 is DFQATT, CDR2 SNEGSKA (reference sequence). This CDR3 spans 15 amino acids. The chain's CDR3 is CSARRDRESGNTIYF. The CDR3 DNA, read in part, is TGCAGTGCTAGGCGGGACAGGGAGTCTGGAAACACC.